This TCR beta chain was sequenced in a study of CD8+ T cells in alopecia areata. The wider study: Dosing spanned 6 to 18 months on tofacitinib, then 6 months off drug.

Germline CDR1 is SGHRS and CDR2 is YFSETQ. The CDR3 contains 12 residues. V lost 3 bases to trimming and J lost 7 bases; unmatched junction nucleotides: 4. Sequencing relied on a cDNA template that was reverse transcribed from extracted RNA. Here immunoSEQ multiplex PCR was the method, and the copy in TCRdb shows in-frame clones only, minus some. This sample has about 290,000 clones, with about 62% found just once. Overall study results and limits: On tofacitinib, scalp and blood still held many of the expanded lesional clones. Clonality was higher in lesional than normal scalp, especially in alopecia totalis/universalis.

Noted treatment: oral pan-JAK inhibitor, 5-10 mg twice daily. As for this clone: Its antigen is unidentified.

The clonotype comes from a human donor with alopecia areata. The sample in question was CD4+ T cells sorted from blood, obtained at week 24, from a patient treated with tofacitinib. The chain uses TRBV5-1 and TRBJ2-7; 7 nucleotides align to TRBD1. For the CDR3, the DNA is TGCGCCAGCAGCTCCCACAGGGGAGAGCAGTACTTC. It specifies CASSSHRGEQYF.